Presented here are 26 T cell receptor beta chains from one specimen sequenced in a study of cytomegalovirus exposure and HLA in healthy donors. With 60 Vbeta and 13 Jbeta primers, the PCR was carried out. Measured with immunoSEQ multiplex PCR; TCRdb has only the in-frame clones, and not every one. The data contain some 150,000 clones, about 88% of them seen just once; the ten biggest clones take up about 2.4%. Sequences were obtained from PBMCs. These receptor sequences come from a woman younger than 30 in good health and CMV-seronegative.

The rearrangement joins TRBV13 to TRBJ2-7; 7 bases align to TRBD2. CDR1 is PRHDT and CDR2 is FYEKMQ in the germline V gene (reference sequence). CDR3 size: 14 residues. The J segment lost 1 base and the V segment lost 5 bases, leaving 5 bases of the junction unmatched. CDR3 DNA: TGTGCCAGCAGCGCCGCTAGCGGATCCTACGAGCAGTACTTC. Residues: CASSAASGSYEQYF.

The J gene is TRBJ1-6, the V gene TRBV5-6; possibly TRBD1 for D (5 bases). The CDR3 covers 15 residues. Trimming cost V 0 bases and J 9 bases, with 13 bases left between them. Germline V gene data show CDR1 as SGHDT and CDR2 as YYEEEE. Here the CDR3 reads CASSLVAGQGSPLHF. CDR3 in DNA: TGTGCCAGCAGCTTGGTTGCAGGGCAGGGTTCACCCCTCCACTTT.

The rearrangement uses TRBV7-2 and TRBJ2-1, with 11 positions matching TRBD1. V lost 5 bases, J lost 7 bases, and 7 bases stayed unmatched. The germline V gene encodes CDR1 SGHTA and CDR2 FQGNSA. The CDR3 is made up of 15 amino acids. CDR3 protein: CASSTDRGLWNEQFF. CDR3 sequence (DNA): TGTGCCAGCAGCACGGACAGGGGGCTTTGGAATGAGCAGTTCTTC.

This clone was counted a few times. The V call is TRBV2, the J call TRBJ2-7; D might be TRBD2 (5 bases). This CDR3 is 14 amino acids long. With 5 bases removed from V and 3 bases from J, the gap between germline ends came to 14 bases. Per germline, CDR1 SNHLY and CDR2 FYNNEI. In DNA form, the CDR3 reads TGTGCCAGCAGTCCGAGCGGCCTCGGCTACGAGCAGTACTTC. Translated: CASSPSGLGYEQYF.

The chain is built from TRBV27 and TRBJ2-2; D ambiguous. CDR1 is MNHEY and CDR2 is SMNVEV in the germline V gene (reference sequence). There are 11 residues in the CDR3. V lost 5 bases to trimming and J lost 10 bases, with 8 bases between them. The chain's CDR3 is CASSAPPELFF. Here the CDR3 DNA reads TGTGCCAGCAGTGCGCCCCCGGAGCTGTTTTTT.

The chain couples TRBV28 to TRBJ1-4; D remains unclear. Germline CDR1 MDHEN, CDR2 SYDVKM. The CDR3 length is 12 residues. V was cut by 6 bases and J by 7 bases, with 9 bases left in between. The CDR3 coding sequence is TGTGCCAGCAGGGCCGGGAGTGAAAAACTGTTTTTT. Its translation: CASRAGSEKLFF.

CDR3 in DNA: TGTGCCAGTAGGACACTTAATCAGCCCCAGCATTTT. It encodes CASRTLNQPQHF. V usage is TRBV19 and J usage is TRBJ1-5, with D unclear. V shed 6 bases and J shed 4 bases, with 7 bases lying between them. Germline V gives CDR1 LNHDA, CDR2 SQIVND (reference sequence). The CDR3 covers 12 residues.

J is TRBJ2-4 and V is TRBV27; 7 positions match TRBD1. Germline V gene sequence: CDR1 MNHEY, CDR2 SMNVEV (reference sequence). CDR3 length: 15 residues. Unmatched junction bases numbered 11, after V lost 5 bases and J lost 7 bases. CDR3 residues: CASSLTTGIGNIQYF. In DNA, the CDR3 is TGTGCCAGCAGTCTAACGACAGGGATCGGGAACATTCAGTACTTC.

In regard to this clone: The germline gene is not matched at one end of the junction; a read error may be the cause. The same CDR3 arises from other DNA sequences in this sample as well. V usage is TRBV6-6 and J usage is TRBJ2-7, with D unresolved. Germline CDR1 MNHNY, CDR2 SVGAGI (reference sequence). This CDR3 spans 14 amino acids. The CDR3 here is CASSYSRKSYEQYF. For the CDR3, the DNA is TGTGCAAGCAGTTACTCCAGAAAATCCTACGAGCAGTACTTC.

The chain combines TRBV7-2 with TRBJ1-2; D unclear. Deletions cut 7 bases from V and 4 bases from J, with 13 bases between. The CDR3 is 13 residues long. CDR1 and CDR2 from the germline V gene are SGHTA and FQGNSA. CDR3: CASNQQAIYGYTF. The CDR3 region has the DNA TGTGCCAGCAACCAGCAGGCGATCTATGGCTACACCTTC. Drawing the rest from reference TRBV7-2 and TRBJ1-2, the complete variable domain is GAGVSQSPSNKVTEKGKDVELRCDPISGHTALYWYRQSLGQGLEFLIYFQGNSAPDKSGLPSDRFSAERTGGSVSTLTIQRTQQEDSAVYLCASNQQAIYGYTFGSGTRLTVV.

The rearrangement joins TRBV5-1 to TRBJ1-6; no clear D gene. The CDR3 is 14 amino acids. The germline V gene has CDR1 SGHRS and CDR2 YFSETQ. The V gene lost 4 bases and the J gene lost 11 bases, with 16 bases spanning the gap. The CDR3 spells CASSPLLGDAPLHF. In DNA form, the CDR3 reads TGCGCCAGCAGCCCTCTTCTAGGCGATGCACCCCTCCACTTT. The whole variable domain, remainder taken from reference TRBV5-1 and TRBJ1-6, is KAGVTQTPRYLIKTRGQQVTLSCSPISGHRSVSWYQQTPGQGLQFLFEYFSETQRNKGNFPGRFSGRQFSNSRSEMNVSTLELGDSALYLCASSPLLGDAPLHFGNGTRLTVT.

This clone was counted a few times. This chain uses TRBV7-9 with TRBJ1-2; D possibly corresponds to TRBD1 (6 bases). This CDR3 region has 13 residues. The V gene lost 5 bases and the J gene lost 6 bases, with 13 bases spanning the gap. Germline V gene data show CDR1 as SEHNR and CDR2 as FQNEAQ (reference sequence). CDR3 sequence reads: CASSPFSGDGYTF. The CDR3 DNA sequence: TGTGCCAGCAGCCCATTCTCAGGGGATGGCTACACCTTC.

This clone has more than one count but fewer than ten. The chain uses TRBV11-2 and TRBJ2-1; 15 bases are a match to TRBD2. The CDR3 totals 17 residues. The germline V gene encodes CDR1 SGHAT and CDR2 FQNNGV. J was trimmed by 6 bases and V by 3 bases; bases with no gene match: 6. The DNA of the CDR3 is TGTGCCAGCAGCTTGGGACTAGCGGGAGGAGTGGGCAATGAGCAGTTCTTC. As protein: CASSLGLAGGVGNEQFF.

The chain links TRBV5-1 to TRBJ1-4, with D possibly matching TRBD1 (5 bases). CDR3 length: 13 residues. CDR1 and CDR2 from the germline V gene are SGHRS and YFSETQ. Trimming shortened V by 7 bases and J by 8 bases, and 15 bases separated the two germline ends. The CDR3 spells CASQRGEGEKLFF. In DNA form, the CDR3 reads TGCGCCAGCCAGCGGGGGGAAGGGGAAAAACTGTTTTTT. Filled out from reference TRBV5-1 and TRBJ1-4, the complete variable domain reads KAGVTQTPRYLIKTRGQQVTLSCSPISGHRSVSWYQQTPGQGLQFLFEYFSETQRNKGNFPGRFSGRQFSNSRSEMNVSTLELGDSALYLCASQRGEGEKLFFGSGTQLSVL.

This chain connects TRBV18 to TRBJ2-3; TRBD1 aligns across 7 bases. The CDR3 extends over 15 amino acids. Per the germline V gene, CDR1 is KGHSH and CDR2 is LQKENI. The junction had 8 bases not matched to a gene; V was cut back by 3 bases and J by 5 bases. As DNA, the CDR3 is TGTGCCAGCTCACCTACCGGGACAGCCAGAGATACGCAGTATTTT. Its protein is CASSPTGTARDTQYF.

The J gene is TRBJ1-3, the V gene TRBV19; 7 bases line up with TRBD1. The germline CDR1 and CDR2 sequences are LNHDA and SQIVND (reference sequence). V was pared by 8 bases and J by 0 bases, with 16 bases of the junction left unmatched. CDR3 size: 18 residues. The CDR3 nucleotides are TGTGCCAGTGCCCGAGGGGACAGCAATTTCCCCTCTGGAAACACCATATATTTT. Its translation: CASARGDSNFPSGNTIYF. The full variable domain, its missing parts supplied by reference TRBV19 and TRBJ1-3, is DGGITQSPKYLFRKEGQNVTLSCEQNLNHDAMYWYRQDPGQGLRLIYYSQIVNDFQKGDIAEGYSVSREKKESFPLTVTSAQKNPTAFYLCASARGDSNFPSGNTIYFGEGSWLTVV.

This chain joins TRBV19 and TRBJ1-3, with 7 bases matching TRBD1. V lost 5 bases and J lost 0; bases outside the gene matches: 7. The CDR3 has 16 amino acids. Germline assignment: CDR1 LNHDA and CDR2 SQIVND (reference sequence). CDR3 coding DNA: TGTGCCAGTAGTCAAGACAGGGCCGTCTCTGGAAACACCATATATTTT. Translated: CASSQDRAVSGNTIYF.

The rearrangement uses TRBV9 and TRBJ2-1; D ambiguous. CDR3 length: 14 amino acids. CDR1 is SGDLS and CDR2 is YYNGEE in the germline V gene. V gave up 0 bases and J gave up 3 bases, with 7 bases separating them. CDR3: CASSVGYGYNEQFF. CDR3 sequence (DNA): TGTGCCAGCAGCGTAGGTTACGGCTACAATGAGCAGTTCTTC.

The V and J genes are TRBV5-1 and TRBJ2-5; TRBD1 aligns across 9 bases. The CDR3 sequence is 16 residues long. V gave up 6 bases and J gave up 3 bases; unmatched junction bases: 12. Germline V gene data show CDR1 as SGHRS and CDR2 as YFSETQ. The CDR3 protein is CASNSGQGMGEETQYF. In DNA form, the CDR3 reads TGCGCCAGCAACTCGGGACAGGGAATGGGGGAAGAGACCCAGTACTTC.

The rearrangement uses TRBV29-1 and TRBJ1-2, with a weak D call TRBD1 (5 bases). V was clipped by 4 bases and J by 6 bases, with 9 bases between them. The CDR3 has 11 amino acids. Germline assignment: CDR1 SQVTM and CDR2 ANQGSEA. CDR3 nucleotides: TGCAGCGTTGTCGGGGGGGATGGCTACACCTTC. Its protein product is CSVVGGDGYTF.

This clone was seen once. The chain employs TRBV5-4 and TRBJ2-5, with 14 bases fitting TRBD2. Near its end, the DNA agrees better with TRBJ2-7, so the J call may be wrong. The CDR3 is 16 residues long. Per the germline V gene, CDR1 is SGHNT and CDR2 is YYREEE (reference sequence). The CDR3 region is CASSTGTSGSLNEQYF. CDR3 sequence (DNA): TGTGCCAGCAGCACTGGGACTAGCGGGAGCCTCAACGAGCAGTACTTC.

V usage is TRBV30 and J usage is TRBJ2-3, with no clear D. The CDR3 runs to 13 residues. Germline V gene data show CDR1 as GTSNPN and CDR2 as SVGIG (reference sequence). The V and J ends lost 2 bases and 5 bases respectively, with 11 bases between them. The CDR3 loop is CAWSRLSGDTQYF. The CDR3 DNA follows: TGTGCCTGGAGTCGGCTATCGGGAGATACGCAGTATTTT.

The CDR3 coding sequence is TGCGCCAGCAGCTTGGGACAGGGTACGCAGTATTTT. This translates into CASSLGQGTQYF. The chain recombines TRBV5-1 with TRBJ2-3; 7 bases map to TRBD1. Trimming cost V 0 bases and J 8 bases; bases outside gene matches: 0. This CDR3 comprises 12 residues. The V gene's germline CDR1 is SGHRS and CDR2 YFSETQ.

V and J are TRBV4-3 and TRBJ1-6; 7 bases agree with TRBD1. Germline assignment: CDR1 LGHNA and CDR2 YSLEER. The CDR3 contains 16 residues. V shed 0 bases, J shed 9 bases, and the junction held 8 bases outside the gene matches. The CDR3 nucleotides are TGCGCCAGCAGCCAAGATTACCGCAGGGGGACTTCACCCCTCCACTTT. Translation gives CASSQDYRRGTSPLHF.

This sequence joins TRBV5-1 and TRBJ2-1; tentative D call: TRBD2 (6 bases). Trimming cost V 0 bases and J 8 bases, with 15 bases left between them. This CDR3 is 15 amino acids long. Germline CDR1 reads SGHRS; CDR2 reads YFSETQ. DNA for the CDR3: TGCGCCAGCAGCTTGGGAGAGCCCGGCGGGGATGAGCAGTTCTTC. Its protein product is CASSLGEPGGDEQFF.

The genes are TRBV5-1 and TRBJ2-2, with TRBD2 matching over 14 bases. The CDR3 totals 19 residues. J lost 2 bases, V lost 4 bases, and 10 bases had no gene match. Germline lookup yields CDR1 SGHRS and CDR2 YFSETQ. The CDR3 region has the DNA TGCGCCAGCAGCCGCGGAGGACTAGCGGGGGGCCCTAACACCGGGGAGCTGTTTTTT. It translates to CASSRGGLAGGPNTGELFF.